The rows below give T cell receptor beta chains drawn from one sample of a study of naive and memory T cell subsets. MiXCR, run by TCRdb on the 5' RACE reads, gives a single entry per CDR3 protein. The repertoire includes about 22,000 distinct CDR3 sequences, about 4% of them detected once, and 7% to 9.5% sits in the top ten. Receptors were obtained from a male donor in good health. Both conserved end residues are part of each CDR3. The order of the fields is clone size, D gene, V gene, J gene, CDR3 DNA, CDR3 protein. D genes are given only for firm matches. Some rows mark clone size as missing; the rest say once, few, many or name a class of expanded clone.

clone size: many; D gene: -; V gene: TRBV5-6; J gene: TRBJ2-7; CDR3 DNA: TGTGCCAGCAGCCCACCGGACACCCGCGGCGAGCAGTACTTC; CDR3 protein: CASSPPDTRGEQYF
clone size: -; D gene: TRBD1; V gene: TRBV7-9; J gene: TRBJ1-4; CDR3 DNA: TGTGCCAGCAGCAAAAATCAGGGGGGAAAACTGTTTTTT; CDR3 protein: CASSKNQGGKLFF
clone size: many; D gene: TRBD1; V gene: TRBV7-2; J gene: TRBJ2-1; CDR3 DNA: TGTGCCAGCAGCTTACAAGGGACAGGGGGGGATGAGCAGTTCTTC; CDR3 protein: CASSLQGTGGDEQFF
clone size: many; D gene: TRBD1; V gene: TRBV6-2/TRBV6-3; J gene: TRBJ2-2; CDR3 DNA: TGTGCCAGCAGTTCCGGGACAGGGGACACCGGGGAGCTGTTTTTT; CDR3 protein: CASSSGTGDTGELFF
clone size: many; D gene: -; V gene: TRBV10-3; J gene: TRBJ2-7; CDR3 DNA: TGTGCCATCCAAGACTCCTACGAGCAGTACTTC; CDR3 protein: CAIQDSYEQYF
clone size: many; D gene: -; V gene: TRBV20-1; J gene: TRBJ1-1; CDR3 DNA: TGCAGTGCTTCCGGGACGGGGAACACTGAAGCTTTCTTT; CDR3 protein: CSASGTGNTEAFF
clone size: medium-sized; D gene: -; V gene: TRBV20-1; J gene: TRBJ1-3; CDR3 DNA: TGCAGCGCTAGAGTCCGTGGTAATCAAGACCCTGGAAACACCATATATTTT; CDR3 protein: CSARVRGNQDPGNTIYF
clone size: many; D gene: TRBD2; V gene: TRBV28; J gene: TRBJ2-7; CDR3 DNA: TGTGCCAGCAGTTTAACTAGCGGGAGTCTCGGCGAGCAGTACTTC; CDR3 protein: CASSLTSGSLGEQYF
clone size: many; D gene: -; V gene: TRBV19; J gene: TRBJ1-1; CDR3 DNA: TGTGCCTCAAAAAAGGACGGACCCATGAACACTGAAGCTTTCTTT; CDR3 protein: CASKKDGPMNTEAFF
clone size: many; D gene: -; V gene: TRBV9; J gene: TRBJ2-3; CDR3 DNA: TGTGCCAGCAGCCCCCATGAGGGTTTGTCAGATACGCAGTATTTT; CDR3 protein: CASSPHEGLSDTQYF
clone size: few; D gene: TRBD2; V gene: TRBV11-2; J gene: TRBJ2-1; CDR3 DNA: TGTGCCAGCAGCTTAAGAGCGGGGATAAACAATGAGCAGTTCTTC; CDR3 protein: CASSLRAGINNEQFF
clone size: many; D gene: -; V gene: TRBV5-6; J gene: TRBJ1-5; CDR3 DNA: TGTGCCAGCAGCTTGGCCGGGCAGATCAATCAGCCCCAGCATTTT; CDR3 protein: CASSLAGQINQPQHF
clone size: many; D gene: -; V gene: TRBV5-1; J gene: TRBJ2-1; CDR3 DNA: TGCGCCAGCAGATCAGCCACGGGTCTTAACTACAATGAGCAGTTCTTC; CDR3 protein: CASRSATGLNYNEQFF
clone size: many; D gene: -; V gene: TRBV19; J gene: TRBJ1-5; CDR3 DNA: TGTGCCAGTAGTATAGCCGAATATAGCAATCAGCCCCAGCATTTT; CDR3 protein: CASSIAEYSNQPQHF
clone size: many; D gene: -; V gene: TRBV20-1; J gene: TRBJ2-3; CDR3 DNA: TGCAGTGCTAGAGTTAACGGCGGCGGCACAGATACGCAGTATTTT; CDR3 protein: CSARVNGGGTDTQYF
clone size: many; D gene: TRBD1; V gene: TRBV7-2; J gene: TRBJ1-5; CDR3 DNA: TGTGCCAGCAGCCCCGAGACAGGGGGGGGTCAGCCCCAGCATTTT; CDR3 protein: CASSPETGGGQPQHF
clone size: many; D gene: -; V gene: TRBV6-6; J gene: TRBJ2-7; CDR3 DNA: TGTGCCAGCGCTCAGAGTTCTAGCTCCTACGAGCAGTACTTC; CDR3 protein: CASAQSSSSYEQYF
clone size: many; D gene: -; V gene: TRBV28; J gene: TRBJ2-3; CDR3 DNA: TGTGCCAGCAGTTTAAACAGGGTACGCACAGATACGCAGTATTTT; CDR3 protein: CASSLNRVRTDTQYF
clone size: -; D gene: -; V gene: TRBV29-1; J gene: TRBJ1-1; CDR3 DNA: TGCAGCGTTCTTACGGACAGTGCAGGAGCTTTCTTT; CDR3 protein: CSVLTDSAGAFF
clone size: many; D gene: TRBD2; V gene: TRBV18; J gene: TRBJ2-7; CDR3 DNA: TGTGCCAGCTCACTAGCGGGGACCTACGAGCAGTACTTC; CDR3 protein: CASSLAGTYEQYF
clone size: many; D gene: -; V gene: TRBV7-9; J gene: TRBJ2-5; CDR3 DNA: TGTGCCAGCAGCAGTCCAGACTACCAAGAGACCCAGTACTTC; CDR3 protein: CASSSPDYQETQYF
clone size: many; D gene: -; V gene: TRBV29-1; J gene: TRBJ1-1; CDR3 DNA: TGCAGCGTTCAGAGCGGGGGGACTGAAGCTTTCTTT; CDR3 protein: CSVQSGGTEAFF
clone size: many; D gene: TRBD1; V gene: TRBV20-1; J gene: TRBJ2-7; CDR3 DNA: TGCAGTGCTAGAGTAGAGACAGGGGTAGCCTACGAGCAGTACTTC; CDR3 protein: CSARVETGVAYEQYF
clone size: many; D gene: TRBD2; V gene: TRBV5-1; J gene: TRBJ2-1; CDR3 DNA: TGCGCCAGCAGCTTCCGGACTAGCGGGGGCCAACCGCTGCGCAATGAGCAGTTCTTC; CDR3 protein: CASSFRTSGGQPLRNEQFF
clone size: many; D gene: TRBD2; V gene: TRBV11-2; J gene: TRBJ2-1; CDR3 DNA: TGTGCCAGCAGCCCCCTGGGTAGCGGGTCCCCTGACAATGAGCAGTTCTTC; CDR3 protein: CASSPLGSGSPDNEQFF
clone size: -; D gene: -; V gene: TRBV5-6; J gene: TRBJ2-5; CDR3 DNA: TGTGCCAGCAGCTTGGGCCTGGGGCAAGAGACCCAGTACTTC; CDR3 protein: CASSLGLGQETQYF
clone size: -; D gene: -; V gene: TRBV7-2; J gene: TRBJ2-7; CDR3 DNA: TGTGCCAGCAGCCCACAACGTCGCACGGGTCACTACGAGCAGTACTTC; CDR3 protein: CASSPQRRTGHYEQYF
clone size: many; D gene: -; V gene: TRBV6-6; J gene: TRBJ2-5; CDR3 DNA: TGTGCCAGCAGTTTTCCAAATATGCGGGAGACCCAGTACTTC; CDR3 protein: CASSFPNMRETQYF
clone size: many; D gene: -; V gene: TRBV29-1; J gene: TRBJ2-3; CDR3 DNA: TGCAGCGTTGAAAGTCAGGGTTTT; CDR3 protein: CSVESQGF
clone size: few; D gene: TRBD2; V gene: TRBV20-1; J gene: TRBJ2-1; CDR3 DNA: TGCAGTGCCCTAGACGAGGCGGGGGGGAACAATGAGCAGTTCTTC; CDR3 protein: CSALDEAGGNNEQFF
clone size: many; D gene: -; V gene: TRBV27; J gene: TRBJ2-7; CDR3 DNA: TGTGCCAGCAGTTTTATCCAGGGCGCCTACGAGCAGTACTTC; CDR3 protein: CASSFIQGAYEQYF
clone size: many; D gene: TRBD1; V gene: TRBV6-1; J gene: TRBJ1-1; CDR3 DNA: TGTGCCAGCAGTGGGACAGGGCCCACATCGTGGAACACTGAAGCTTTCTTT; CDR3 protein: CASSGTGPTSWNTEAFF
clone size: many; D gene: TRBD2; V gene: TRBV3-1; J gene: TRBJ2-7; CDR3 DNA: TGTGCCAGCAGCCATGGAATAATAGCGGGCCTTAGCTCCTACGAGCAGTACTTC; CDR3 protein: CASSHGIIAGLSSYEQYF
clone size: many; D gene: -; V gene: TRBV12-3/TRBV12-4; J gene: TRBJ1-2; CDR3 DNA: TGTGCCAGCAGGACCGACGCTAACTATGGCTACACCTTC; CDR3 protein: CASRTDANYGYTF
clone size: many; D gene: -; V gene: TRBV6-5; J gene: TRBJ2-5; CDR3 DNA: TGTGCCAGCAGTCCCGGTCAGAAGCTGTGGGAGACCCAGTACTTC; CDR3 protein: CASSPGQKLWETQYF
clone size: many; D gene: -; V gene: TRBV6-2/TRBV6-3; J gene: TRBJ1-1; CDR3 DNA: TGTGCCAGCAGTTACGCGGTGGGGACTGAAGCTTTCTTT; CDR3 protein: CASSYAVGTEAFF
clone size: many; D gene: -; V gene: TRBV29-1; J gene: TRBJ1-3; CDR3 DNA: TGCAGCGTAGACCTTGGAAACACCATATATTTT; CDR3 protein: CSVDLGNTIYF
clone size: many; D gene: TRBD2; V gene: TRBV20-1; J gene: TRBJ2-1; CDR3 DNA: TGCAGTGCTCCGGGACTAGCGGCCAATGAGCAGTTCTTC; CDR3 protein: CSAPGLAANEQFF
clone size: many; D gene: -; V gene: TRBV10-1; J gene: TRBJ2-1; CDR3 DNA: TGCGCCAGCAGAAACAGTGGCTACAATGAGCAGTTCTTC; CDR3 protein: CASRNSGYNEQFF
clone size: medium-sized; D gene: -; V gene: TRBV4-1; J gene: TRBJ2-4; CDR3 DNA: TGCGCCAGCAGCCCTCCCGGGACGGAGCAGTACTTC; CDR3 protein: CASSPPGTEQYF
clone size: many; D gene: -; V gene: TRBV10-3; J gene: TRBJ1-3; CDR3 DNA: TGTGCCATCAGGGACAGCTCTGGAAACACCATATATTTT; CDR3 protein: CAIRDSSGNTIYF
clone size: many; D gene: -; V gene: TRBV3-1; J gene: TRBJ1-1; CDR3 DNA: TGTGCCAGCAGCCGAACCTCACGGACTGAAGCTTTCTTT; CDR3 protein: CASSRTSRTEAFF
clone size: many; D gene: -; V gene: TRBV10-3; J gene: TRBJ2-1; CDR3 DNA: TGTGCCATCAGTGAGTCAGGCAATGAGCAGTTCTTC; CDR3 protein: CAISESGNEQFF
clone size: many; D gene: -; V gene: TRBV11-2; J gene: TRBJ2-2; CDR3 DNA: TGTGCCAGCAGCACAAGCAGGGGAGTCCAAACCGGGGAGCTGTTTTTT; CDR3 protein: CASSTSRGVQTGELFF
clone size: many; D gene: TRBD2; V gene: TRBV6-6; J gene: TRBJ2-1; CDR3 DNA: TGTGCCAGCAGTTCCGCGGGGGGCCCGACCTACAATGAGCAGTTCTTC; CDR3 protein: CASSSAGGPTYNEQFF
clone size: many; D gene: -; V gene: TRBV29-1; J gene: TRBJ1-1; CDR3 DNA: TGCAGCGTTGACGGGGCCGACACTGAAGCTTTCTTT; CDR3 protein: CSVDGADTEAFF
clone size: many; D gene: TRBD2; V gene: TRBV6-5; J gene: TRBJ2-2; CDR3 DNA: TGTGCCAGCAGGCGACTAGCGGGAGGCACCGGGGAGCTGTTTTTT; CDR3 protein: CASRRLAGGTGELFF
clone size: many; D gene: -; V gene: TRBV6-6; J gene: TRBJ2-5; CDR3 DNA: TGTGCCAGCAGTTTTAGGGCGGGTGAGACCCAGTACTTC; CDR3 protein: CASSFRAGETQYF
clone size: many; D gene: TRBD2; V gene: TRBV28; J gene: TRBJ2-7; CDR3 DNA: TGTGCCAGCAGTTTTGGCGGGGGAGGGACGCCCTACGAGCAGTACTTC; CDR3 protein: CASSFGGGGTPYEQYF
clone size: many; D gene: TRBD1; V gene: TRBV29-1; J gene: TRBJ2-5; CDR3 DNA: TGCAGCGCTAAACCCCGAGCCGGGACAGAAGAGACCCAGTACTTC; CDR3 protein: CSAKPRAGTEETQYF
clone size: -; D gene: -; V gene: TRBV28; J gene: TRBJ2-7; CDR3 DNA: TGTGCCAGCGGACATAACAGGGTTTACTACGAGCAGTACTTC; CDR3 protein: CASGHNRVYYEQYF
clone size: many; D gene: TRBD1; V gene: TRBV27; J gene: TRBJ1-1; CDR3 DNA: TGTGCCAGCAGCAGGGGGGTTGAAGCTTTCTTT; CDR3 protein: CASSRGVEAFF
clone size: many; D gene: -; V gene: TRBV20-1; J gene: TRBJ2-3; CDR3 DNA: TGCAGTGCTAGAGCGGGGCCGTCTAACACAGATACGCAGTATTTT; CDR3 protein: CSARAGPSNTDTQYF
clone size: many; D gene: TRBD2; V gene: TRBV7-2; J gene: TRBJ2-3; CDR3 DNA: TGTGCCAGCAGCCGACGGACTAGCGGGGGGTCCACAGATACGCAGTATTTT; CDR3 protein: CASSRRTSGGSTDTQYF
clone size: many; D gene: -; V gene: TRBV19; J gene: TRBJ2-7; CDR3 DNA: TGTGCCAGTAGGTATACAGGAACCTACGAGCAGTACTTC; CDR3 protein: CASRYTGTYEQYF